The source of this TCR beta chain is a study of T cell changes during pregnancy in multiple sclerosis. Libraries were prepared by immunoSEQ multiplex PCR; TCRdb keeps only in-frame clonotypes and omits some of them. The sample consists of 60,000 to 80,000 clones, 75% to 90% of them appearing once. The material sequenced was peripheral blood, taken before pregnancy. The receptor was derived from a female donor with multiple sclerosis, enrolled in a pregnancy study.

The CDR3 protein is CASRVGLARTDTQYF. CDR3 sequence (DNA): TGTGCCAGCAGAGTTGGACTAGCGAGGACAGATACGCAGTATTTT. The V gene is TRBV6-1, the J gene TRBJ2-3, with 9 bases fitting TRBD2. The CDR3 length is 15 residues. J lost 3 bases, V lost 6 bases, and 7 bases had no gene match. From germline, CDR1 is MNHNS and CDR2 SASEGT.